This TCR beta chain was recorded in a study of OX40 agonist ivuxolimab in advanced cancers. CDR1 and CDR2 (germline): KGHSH, LQKENI. This CDR3 spans 16 amino acids. V trimming: 2 bases; J trimming: 3 bases; junction bases outside the gene matches: 5. Broader study findings: Patients who responded partially at 0.1-3.0 mg/kg showed clonal expansion ranking among the lowest. Among expanded peripheral T cells, antigen specificity went undetermined.

Profiling relied on immunoSEQ multiplex PCR, and the TCRdb table lists in-frame clones only, not all of them. The data contain tens of thousands of clones, about 89% of them singletons. Notes on this clone: Its specificity is not known.

The V call is TRBV18, the J call TRBJ1-1, with 11 bases that match TRBD1. Sample: CD4+ or CD8+ T cells sorted from blood, taken in a trial of the OX40 agonist ivuxolimab. This clonotype was obtained from an adult with an advanced solid tumor such as melanoma, head and neck, liver or kidney cancer. The CDR3: CASSPRTGGRDTEAFF. In DNA form, the CDR3 reads TGTGCCAGCTCACCAAGGACAGGGGGCAGGGACACTGAAGCTTTCTTT. Supplemented by reference TRBV18 and TRBJ1-1, the full variable domain reads NAGVMQNPRHLVRRRGQEARLRCSPMKGHSHVYWYRQLPEEGLKFMVYLQKENIIDESGMPKERFSAEFPKEGPSILRIQQVVRGDSAAYFCASSPRTGGRDTEAFFGQGTRLTVV.